The 11 T cell receptor beta chains below come from one sample, sequenced in a study of immune cell composition in non-small cell lung cancer. Normal lung sampling was at least 3 cm from the tumour, as distant as possible. Sequencing was performed with immunoSEQ multiplex PCR; in TCRdb, only in-frame clones are kept and a portion is missing. The sample has fewer than 2,000 clones; around four fifths are singletons. Material: non-adjacent lung tissue. These receptors originate from a human donor with non-small cell lung cancer.

V and J are TRBV28 and TRBJ2-7, with D possibly TRBD1 on 8 matching bases. The V end was cut by 4 bases, the J end by 6 bases, with 16 bases between. This CDR3 region has 14 residues. CDR1 and CDR2 from the germline V gene are MDHEN and SYDVKM. The CDR3, as DNA: TGTGCCAGCAGTTCACCGGACAGGGAGGGCGAGCAGTACTTC. It yields the protein CASSSPDREGEQYF. Full variable domain (missing parts from reference TRBV28 and TRBJ2-7): DVKVTQSSRYLVKRTGEKVFLECVQDMDHENMFWYRQDPGLGLRLIYFSYDVKMKEKGDIPEGYSVSREKKERFSLILESASTNQTSMYLCASSSPDREGEQYFGPGTRLTVT.

CDR3 bases: TGTGCCAGCAGCTTAACGAGGGATCAGCCCCAGCATTTT. Translating it yields CASSLTRDQPQHF. The V gene is TRBV7-3, the J gene TRBJ1-5; D not resolved. This CDR3 is 13 amino acids long. Germline V lookup: CDR1 SGHTA, CDR2 FQGTGA. V was cut by 0 bases and J by 5 bases, with 5 bases left in between. The variable domain in full, completed from reference TRBV7-3 and TRBJ1-5, reads GAGVSQTPSNKVTEKGKYVELRCDPISGHTALYWYRQSLGQGPEFLIYFQGTGAADDSGLPNDRFFAVRPEGSVSTLKIQRTERGDSAVYLCASSLTRDQPQHFGDGTRLSIL.

The chain links TRBV27 to TRBJ1-4; D uncertain. V lost 4 bases and J 0 bases, leaving 9 bases between the germline ends. The CDR3 loop spans 15 amino acids. Germline V gives CDR1 MNHEY, CDR2 SMNVEV (reference sequence). Written as DNA, the CDR3 is TGTGCCAGCAGTTCACCCACAGCAACTAATGAAAAACTGTTTTTT. Residues: CASSSPTATNEKLFF.

The genes are TRBV27 and TRBJ1-1; D is unclear. This CDR3 has 14 residues. The germline V and J ends were trimmed by 5 bases and 4 bases, with 14 bases remaining between them. Germline V gene data show CDR1 as MNHEY and CDR2 as SMNVEV (reference sequence). CDR3 sequence (DNA): TGTGCCAGCAGTCTCTTCTCGGGGAGCACTGAAGCTTTCTTT. Protein: CASSLFSGSTEAFF.

This CDR3 reads CASCSTGVSTDTQYF. The CDR3 bases are TGTGCCAGCTGCTCGACAGGGGTAAGCACAGATACGCAGTATTTT. The chain joins TRBV28 to TRBJ2-3, with 8 bases identical to TRBD1. The CDR3 loop spans 15 amino acids. Germline-derived CDR1 and CDR2 are MDHEN and SYDVKM. The V and J ends lost 8 bases and 0 bases, in that order; junction bases with no gene match: 7.

The chain uses TRBV7-9 and TRBJ2-1; TRBD2 matches at 7 bases. Per the germline V gene, CDR1 is SEHNR and CDR2 is FQNEAQ (reference sequence). V lost 1 base and J lost 0; bases outside the gene matches: 0. The CDR3 runs 15 residues. CDR3 in amino acids: CASSLGGGSYNEQFF. CDR3 DNA: TGTGCCAGCAGCTTAGGCGGGGGCTCCTACAATGAGCAGTTCTTC.

The chain combines TRBV7-2 with TRBJ2-3; 13 bases map to TRBD2. Germline CDR1 is SGHTA and CDR2 is FQGNSA. After removal of 0 bases from V and 6 bases from J, the junction contained 6 bases not matched to a gene. The CDR3 is made up of 17 amino acids. The CDR3 region has the DNA TGTGCCAGCAGCTTAGCGCTAACTAGCGGGAGGGCGGATACGCAGTATTTT. It translates to CASSLALTSGRADTQYF.

J is TRBJ1-1 and V is TRBV7-8, with D perhaps TRBD1 (6 bases). Deletions cut 6 bases from V and 4 bases from J, with 15 bases between. Germline V gene sequence: CDR1 SGHVS, CDR2 FQNEAQ. The CDR3 extends over 14 amino acids. The CDR3 DNA reads as TGTGCCAGCAGGCCCACAGGGTTTGCCACTGAAGCTTTCTTT. It yields the protein CASRPTGFATEAFF.

This chain connects TRBV20-1 to TRBJ2-1; unclear D gene. CDR3 length: 11 residues. The germline V and J ends were trimmed by 7 bases and 4 bases, with 8 bases remaining between them. CDR1 is DFQATT and CDR2 is SNEGSKA in the germline V gene (reference sequence). CDR3 in amino acids: CSGAPYNEQFF. CDR3 DNA: TGCAGTGGGGCCCCATACAATGAGCAGTTCTTC.

The rearrangement links TRBV2 to TRBJ2-1; D perhaps matches TRBD2 (7 bases). Germline V lookup: CDR1 SNHLY, CDR2 FYNNEI. V was cut by 7 bases and J by 10 bases, with 11 bases left in between. CDR3 length: 11 residues. In nucleotides, the CDR3 is TGTGCCAGCAATAGGGGGGGAGAGCAGTTCTTC. It codes for CASNRGGEQFF.

The CDR3 spells CASSYPAGEQYF. The CDR3 DNA sequence: TGTGCCAGCAGTTACCCGGCCGGGGAGCAGTACTTC. This chain links TRBV5-4 with TRBJ2-7, with unresolved D. The CDR3 is 12 amino acids. V was pared by 5 bases and J by 7 bases, with 13 bases between. Germline V gene sequence: CDR1 SGHNT, CDR2 YYREEE (reference sequence). Variable domain in full (rest from reference TRBV5-4 and TRBJ2-7): ETGVTQSPTHLIKTRGQQVTLRCSSQSGHNTVSWYQQALGQGPQFIFQYYREEENGRGNFPPRFSGLQFPNYSSELNVNALELDDSALYLCASSYPAGEQYFGPGTRLTVT.